The present T cell receptor beta chain was sequenced within a study of response to subunit inactivated influenza vaccine. Regarding the study as a whole: The authors proposed limited new T cell recruitment per seasonal influenza vaccination.

This clonotype was recorded once. The antigen remains undetermined. The CDR3 length is 16 residues. The V gene end was trimmed by 7 bases and the J gene end by 4 bases; junction bases not matched to a gene: 13. TCRdb fed the RT-PCR reads into MiXCR, producing one record per CDR3 protein. Seen here are 710,000 or so distinct CDR3 sequences, 15% to 19% observed once, and the top ten hold more than 9%. The J gene is TRBJ1-1, the V gene TRBV12-3 or TRBV12-4; 9 bases map to TRBD1. The starting material was PBMCs from blood, obtained about 12 days after vaccination. The clonotype was recovered from a man over 45 who received an inactivated influenza vaccine. CDR3 sequence reads: CASIPNPGQGGTEAFF. DNA of the CDR3: TGTGCCAGCATCCCGAATCCGGGACAGGGTGGCACTGAAGCTTTCTTT.